This TCR beta chain was profiled in a study of monozygotic twins with inflammatory bowel disease. Both the TCRalpha cDNA and the TCRbeta cDNA were taken through two nested PCRs, lasting around 15 and 9 cycles. TCRdb re-called the 5' RACE reads; every CDR3 protein appears as one record, without DNA. The sample table sets out more than 350,000 distinct CDR3 sequences. Sequencing was carried out using blood. The sequence came from a human donor with ulcerative colitis or Crohn's disease, or a healthy co-twin of an affected twin (not recorded which).

CDR3 protein: CASSITTRGGYTF. The V and J genes are TRBV19 and TRBJ1-2. This CDR3 has 13 residues. From germline, CDR1 is LNHDA and CDR2 SQIVND (reference sequence).